This TCR beta chain emerged from a study of beta chain features in type 1 diabetes. Between the trimmed V and J ends, which lost 1 base and 9 bases, there was a span of 10 bases. Germline values: CDR1 SGHNT, CDR2 YENEEA. The CDR3 runs to 13 residues. The study reverse transcribed the entire isolated RNA, so it sequenced expressed TCRB transcripts. Profiling relied on immunoSEQ multiplex PCR, and the TCRdb table lists in-frame clones only, not all of them. Among 330,000 or so clones, about 15% were seen once, and the ten largest hold over 5%. This clone was counted between two and nine times. The single heparinised draw taken from each donor contained about 100 mL of blood on average.

The source material was central memory CD4+ T cells from blood. The sequence derives from a man in his thirties or forties in good health. This chain joins TRBV11-3 and TRBJ2-1; D gene ambiguous. The CDR3 loop reads CASSLGLGGEQFF. The CDR3 DNA reads as TGTGCCAGCAGCTTAGGCCTTGGTGGTGAGCAGTTCTTC.